The 5 T cell receptor beta chains in this list originate from one sample, sequenced in a study of shared T cell receptors in the human thymus. Measured with immunoSEQ multiplex PCR; TCRdb has only the in-frame clones, and not every one. The repertoire has about 660,000 clones, over 75% of them found once; the top ten carry around 0.0099%. These data also formed part of another study, on human thymus T cells.

Sequencing was carried out using thymocytes. The receptors shown here come from a boy under three years old with a congenital heart defect.

This clone was recorded once. This chain joins TRBV10-3 and TRBJ2-7; D perhaps matches TRBD2 (6 bases). The CDR3 totals 13 residues. Trimming pared 10 bases from V and 4 bases from J, leaving 17 bases between. The germline CDR1 and CDR2 sequences are ENHRY and SYGVKD. CDR3 sequence: CATVGDAGYEQYF. CDR3 sequence (DNA): TGTGCCACCGTTGGGGACGCGGGATACGAGCAGTACTTC.

This clone has only one observation. V usage is TRBV4-3 and J usage is TRBJ2-1; D ambiguous. The CDR3 has 15 residues. Trimming shortened V by 1 base and J by 5 bases, and 12 bases separated the two germline ends. CDR1 and CDR2 from the germline V gene are LGHNA and YSLEER. CDR3 amino acids: CASSQVSNFDNEQFF. The CDR3 DNA reads as TGCGCCAGCAGCCAAGTAAGCAATTTTGACAATGAGCAGTTCTTC.

V and J are TRBV7-2 and TRBJ1-5, with a possible D match to TRBD1 (6 bases). CDR3 length: 15 amino acids. V dropped 1 base and J dropped 5 bases, with 12 bases sitting between them. The germline V gene has CDR1 SGHTA and CDR2 FQGNSA. The CDR3: CASSLDPGEDQPQHF. The CDR3 DNA reads as TGTGCCAGCAGCTTAGACCCAGGGGAAGATCAGCCCCAGCATTTT.

CDR3 DNA sequence: TGTGCCACCAGCAGGAAACTAGCGGCGAACACCGGGGAGCTGTTTTTT. Translation gives CATSRKLAANTGELFF. The rearrangement uses TRBV15 and TRBJ2-2; TRBD2 matches 8 bases. CDR3 length equals 16 residues. In germline, CDR1 is LNHNV, CDR2 YYDKDF (reference sequence). The ends lost 3 bases at V and 0 bases at J; junction bases unmatched: 3.

The rearrangement uses TRBV4-1 and TRBJ1-3; D is unresolved. Germline CDR1 reads MGHRA; CDR2 reads YSYEKL. The CDR3 extends over 16 amino acids. Trimming pared 1 base from V and 4 bases from J, leaving 14 bases between. The chain's CDR3 is CASSQAAGKLGNTIYF. Written as DNA, the CDR3 is TGCGCCAGCAGCCAAGCAGCCGGGAAATTGGGAAACACCATATATTTT.